This T cell receptor beta chain is from a study of post-analysis software for immune sequencing data. Germline V lookup: CDR1 SQVTM, CDR2 ANQGSEA. Trimming stripped 4 bases from V and 3 bases from J, with 15 bases between. This CDR3 is 14 amino acids long. Unique molecular identifiers were present in the TCR beta cDNA libraries. Each CDR3 protein gets one entry after TCRdb re-called the PCR reads with MiXCR. The table lists about 810,000 distinct CDR3 sequences, about 50% of them singletons, with 4.6% in the top ten. This clonotype was seen more than once but under ten times. The antigen is unknown. Study conclusions and caveats: By F measure, samples from a shared preparation batch strongly co-clustered. Patients showed TRBV5-6, TRBV5-1 and TRBV20-1 among roughly 5 TRBV segments more frequent than in controls.

The rearrangement joins TRBV29-1 to TRBJ1-1; possibly TRBD1 for D (5 bases). The sequenced material came from blood. The TCR sequence derives from a girl aged 10 to 17 with multiple sclerosis. CDR3 protein: CSVASWGVDTEAFF. The CDR3 DNA reads TGCAGCGTTGCTTCGTGGGGGGTGGACACTGAAGCTTTCTTT.